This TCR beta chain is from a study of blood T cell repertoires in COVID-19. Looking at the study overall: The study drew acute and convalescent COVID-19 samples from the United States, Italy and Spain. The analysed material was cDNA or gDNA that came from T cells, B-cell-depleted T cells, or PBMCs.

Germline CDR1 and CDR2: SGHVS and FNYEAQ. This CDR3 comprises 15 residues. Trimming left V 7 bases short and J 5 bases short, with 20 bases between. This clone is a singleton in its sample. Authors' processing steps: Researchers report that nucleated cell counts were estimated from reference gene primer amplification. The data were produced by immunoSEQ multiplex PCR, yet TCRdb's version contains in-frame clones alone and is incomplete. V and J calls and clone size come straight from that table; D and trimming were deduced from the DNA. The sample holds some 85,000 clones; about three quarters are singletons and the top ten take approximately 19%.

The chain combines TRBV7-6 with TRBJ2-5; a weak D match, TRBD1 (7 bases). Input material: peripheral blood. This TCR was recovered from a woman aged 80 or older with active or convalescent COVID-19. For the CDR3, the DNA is TGTGCCAGCACCCTTCAGGCAGGGGGGATGGAGACCCAGTACTTC. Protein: CASTLQAGGMETQYF.